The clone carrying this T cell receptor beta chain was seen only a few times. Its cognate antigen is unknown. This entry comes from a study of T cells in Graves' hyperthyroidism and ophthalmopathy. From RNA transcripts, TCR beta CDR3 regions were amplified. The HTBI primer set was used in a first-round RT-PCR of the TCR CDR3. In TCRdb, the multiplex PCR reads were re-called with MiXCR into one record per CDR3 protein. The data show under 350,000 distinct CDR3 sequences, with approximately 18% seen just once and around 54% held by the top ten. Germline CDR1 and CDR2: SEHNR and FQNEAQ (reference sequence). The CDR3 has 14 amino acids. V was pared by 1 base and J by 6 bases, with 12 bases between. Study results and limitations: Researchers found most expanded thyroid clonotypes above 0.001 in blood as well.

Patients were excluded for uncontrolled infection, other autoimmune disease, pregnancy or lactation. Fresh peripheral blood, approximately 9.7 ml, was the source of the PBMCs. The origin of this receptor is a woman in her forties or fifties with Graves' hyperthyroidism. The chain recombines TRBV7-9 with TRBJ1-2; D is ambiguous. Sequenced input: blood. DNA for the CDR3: TGTGCCAGCAGCTTAGGGGCGACCCCGAATGGCTACACCTTC. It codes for CASSLGATPNGYTF.